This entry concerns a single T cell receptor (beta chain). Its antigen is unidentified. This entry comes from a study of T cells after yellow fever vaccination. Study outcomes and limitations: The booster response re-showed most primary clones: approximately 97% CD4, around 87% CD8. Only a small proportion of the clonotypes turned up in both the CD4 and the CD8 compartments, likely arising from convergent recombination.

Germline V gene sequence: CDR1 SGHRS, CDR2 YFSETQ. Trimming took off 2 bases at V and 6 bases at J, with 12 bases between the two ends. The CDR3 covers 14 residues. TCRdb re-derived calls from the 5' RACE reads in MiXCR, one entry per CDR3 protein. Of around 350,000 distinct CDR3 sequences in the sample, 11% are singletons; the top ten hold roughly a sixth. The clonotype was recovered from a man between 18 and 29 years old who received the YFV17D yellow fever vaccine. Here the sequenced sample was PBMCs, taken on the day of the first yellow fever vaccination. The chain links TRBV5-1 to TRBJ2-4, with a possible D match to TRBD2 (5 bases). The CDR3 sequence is CASSLPEGTNIQYF. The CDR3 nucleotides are TGCGCCAGCAGCTTACCCGAGGGAACAAACATTCAGTACTTC.